Reported below is one T cell receptor (beta chain). The data were obtained in a study of blood T cells in healthy people across ages. In the study overall: About one barcoded beta molecule per two T cells was captured by template switching.

Trimming stripped 7 bases from V and 4 bases from J, with 13 bases between. The germline V gene encodes CDR1 MGHDK and CDR2 SYGVNS. The CDR3 has 13 amino acids. A second about 7 to 12 cycle PCR used barcoded and J-beta primers. The authors tagged each cDNA molecule using a template-switch adaptor with 12 random nucleotides. TCRdb re-called the 5' RACE reads through MiXCR, storing one row per CDR3 protein. Among 650,000 to 900,000 distinct CDR3 sequences, around two thirds were seen once, and the ten largest hold approximately 30%. Each individual donor underwent a draw of about 9.1 milliliters of peripheral blood.

This chain joins TRBV25-1 and TRBJ1-2; maybe TRBD1 (6 bases). This receptor was taken from a man aged 25-40 years in good health. What was sequenced was blood. The CDR3 DNA reads TGTGCCAGCACTGCACAGGGTGCCTATGGCTACACCTTC. Encoded protein: CASTAQGAYGYTF.